The 18 T cell receptor beta chains below all came from one sample that was sequenced in a study of technical replicates of blood from several donors. Sequencing used immunoSEQ multiplex PCR; TCRdb keeps in-frame clones, though not all of them. Among about 82,000 clones listed, roughly 95% were seen once. Sequenced: T cells isolated from PBMCs. These receptors were collected from a human donor in good health.

The chain uses TRBV5-1 and TRBJ2-7; 9 bases line up with TRBD2. The J segment lost 2 bases and the V segment lost 0 bases, leaving 3 bases of the junction unmatched. The CDR3 covers 15 residues. CDR1 and CDR2 from the germline V gene are SGHRS and YFSETQ. In nucleotides, the CDR3 is TGCGCCAGCAGCTTGGGACTAGCGGAGACCTACGAGCAGTACTTC. It translates to CASSLGLAETYEQYF.

The gene calls are TRBV18 and TRBJ2-5; 8 nucleotides agree with TRBD1. Germline CDR1 KGHSH, CDR2 LQKENI. The CDR3 totals 15 residues. With 3 bases clipped from V and 1 base from J, the junction kept 4 bases outside the gene matches. For the CDR3, the DNA is TGTGCCAGCTCACCTGGGGACAGGCCCCAAGAGACCCAGTACTTC. Its translation: CASSPGDRPQETQYF. Based on the CDR3 plus reference TRBV18 and TRBJ2-5, the full variable domain is NAGVMQNPRHLVRRRGQEARLRCSPMKGHSHVYWYRQLPEEGLKFMVYLQKENIIDESGMPKERFSAEFPKEGPSILRIQQVVRGDSAAYFCASSPGDRPQETQYFGPGTRLLVL.

This clone was counted once. The J gene is TRBJ2-5, the V gene TRBV28; 12 bases are shared with TRBD2. With 5 bases clipped from V and 2 bases from J, the junction kept 3 bases outside the gene matches. The CDR3 contains 15 residues. The germline CDR1 and CDR2 sequences are MDHEN and SYDVKM. CDR3 in DNA: TGTGCCAGCAGTAGCCTAGCGGGAGGGCAAGAGACCCAGTACTTC. This encodes CASSSLAGGQETQYF.

The chain recombines TRBV5-1 with TRBJ2-5, with D possibly TRBD1 on 6 matching bases. V was cut by 0 bases and J by 3 bases, with 6 bases left in between. Germline CDR1 SGHRS, CDR2 YFSETQ. The CDR3 runs to 13 residues. The CDR3: CASSLGTEETQYF. The CDR3, as DNA: TGCGCCAGCAGCTTGGGGACAGAAGAGACCCAGTACTTC. Full variable domain (remainder filled in from reference TRBV5-1 and TRBJ2-5): KAGVTQTPRYLIKTRGQQVTLSCSPISGHRSVSWYQQTPGQGLQFLFEYFSETQRNKGNFPGRFSGRQFSNSRSEMNVSTLELGDSALYLCASSLGTEETQYFGPGTRLLVL.

The chain links TRBV9 to TRBJ1-2, with a tentative D call TRBD1 (5 bases). The germline gives CDR1 SGDLS, CDR2 YYNGEE. This CDR3 contains 15 residues. The ends were cut back, 0 bases at V and 4 bases at J, with 13 bases in the middle. The CDR3 sequence: CASSVGTGRSYGYTF. CDR3 DNA sequence: TGTGCCAGCAGCGTAGGAACAGGCCGAAGCTATGGCTACACCTTC.

The chain is built from TRBV7-9 and TRBJ1-2; 7 nucleotides line up with TRBD1. CDR3 length equals 15 residues. Germline V gene sequence: CDR1 SEHNR, CDR2 FQNEAQ (reference sequence). J lost 3 bases, V lost 1 base, and 5 bases had no gene match. The CDR3 sequence: CASSLDVGGDYGYTF. CDR3 nucleotides: TGTGCCAGCAGCTTAGATGTAGGGGGCGACTATGGCTACACCTTC.

V and J are TRBV6-5 and TRBJ1-1; the D is unclear. Per germline, CDR1 MNHEY and CDR2 SVGAGI. Trimming removed 7 bases from V and 3 bases from J, with 6 bases in between. The CDR3 consists of 11 residues. CDR3 amino acids: CASKRDTEAFF. The DNA for the CDR3 is TGTGCCAGCAAAAGAGACACTGAAGCTTTCTTT.

In this sample, this clone turned up a few times. J is TRBJ1-1 and V is TRBV9; D ambiguous. Per the germline V gene, CDR1 is SGDLS and CDR2 is YYNGEE. Trimming left V 0 bases short and J 3 bases short, with 12 bases between. There are 15 residues in the CDR3. CDR3 sequence (DNA): TGTGCCAGCAGCGTAGATCTGATCGGGGACACTGAAGCTTTCTTT. As protein: CASSVDLIGDTEAFF.

The rearrangement links TRBV6-5 to TRBJ2-7; D might be TRBD2 (5 bases). This CDR3 has 13 amino acids. V was cut by 6 bases and J by 4 bases, with 13 bases left in between. CDR1 MNHEY and CDR2 SVGAGI come from the germline V gene. Written as DNA, the CDR3 is TGTGCCAGCAGCCCCTACCTAGCTTACGAGCAGTACTTC. Amino acids: CASSPYLAYEQYF.

The rearrangement links TRBV7-6 to TRBJ1-4; 9 nucleotides align to TRBD1. V shed 5 bases, J shed 8 bases, and the junction held 9 bases outside the gene matches. The CDR3 consists of 15 residues. From germline, CDR1 is SGHVS and CDR2 FNYEAQ. CDR3 residues: CASSQGPGQGEKLFF. In nucleotides, the CDR3 is TGTGCCAGCAGCCAAGGCCCGGGACAGGGAGAAAAACTGTTTTTT.

This chain connects TRBV5-1 to TRBJ2-1, with D possibly matching TRBD1 (5 bases). CDR3 length: 14 residues. The V and J ends lost 0 bases and 8 bases respectively, with 12 bases between them. Germline V gene sequence: CDR1 SGHRS, CDR2 YFSETQ. The CDR3: CASSLGLVQDEQFF. The CDR3 DNA reads as TGCGCCAGCAGCTTGGGCCTAGTACAGGATGAGCAGTTCTTC.

The chain joins TRBV25-1 to TRBJ2-5; 7 bases are shared with TRBD2. With 2 bases clipped from V and 6 bases from J, the junction kept 9 bases outside the gene matches. Germline V gene data show CDR1 as MGHDK and CDR2 as SYGVNS. This CDR3 contains 15 residues. In DNA form, the CDR3 reads TGTGCCAGCAGTGAACCCCCGGGGGGTGCTCAGACCCAGTACTTC. This sequence encodes CASSEPPGGAQTQYF.

This chain uses TRBV5-6 with TRBJ1-1; no firm D call. The V end lost 1 base, the J end lost 10 bases, and 14 bases lay between the germline ends. CDR3 size: 13 residues. CDR1 and CDR2 (germline): SGHDT, YYEEEE. CDR3 sequence reads: CASSLSPSEAAFF. The CDR3 DNA reads as TGTGCCAGCAGCTTGTCCCCATCCGAAGCAGCTTTCTTT.

The chain couples TRBV19 to TRBJ1-1; no reliable D call. Deletions cut 0 bases from V and 7 bases from J, with 6 bases between. The CDR3 has 12 amino acids. Germline V gene sequence: CDR1 LNHDA, CDR2 SQIVND (reference sequence). The CDR3 loop is CASSIDRVEAFF. The CDR3 DNA reads TGTGCCAGTAGTATAGACCGCGTTGAAGCTTTCTTT. Using reference TRBV19 and TRBJ1-1 for the parts outside the CDR3, the full variable domain is DGGITQSPKYLFRKEGQNVTLSCEQNLNHDAMYWYRQDPGQGLRLIYYSQIVNDFQKGDIAEGYSVSREKKESFPLTVTSAQKNPTAFYLCASSIDRVEAFFGQGTRLTVV.

This clone was picked up one time. This chain links TRBV9 with TRBJ2-3; 11 bases map to TRBD2. The V and J ends lost 4 bases and 5 bases, in that order; junction bases with no gene match: 12. Germline CDR1 SGDLS, CDR2 YYNGEE. CDR3 size: 17 residues. The CDR3 DNA reads TGTGCCAGCAGCCCAATCAGACTAGCGGGACGACTAGATACGCAGTATTTT. This gives the protein CASSPIRLAGRLDTQYF.

The rearrangement joins TRBV9 to TRBJ2-2; possibly TRBD1 for D (6 bases). The V and J ends lost 0 bases and 5 bases respectively, with 14 bases between them. The CDR3 has 16 amino acids. Germline V lookup: CDR1 SGDLS, CDR2 YYNGEE. The CDR3 DNA reads as TGTGCCAGCAGCGTAGAATCCCCGGGGACAACCGGGGAGCTGTTTTTT. Translation: CASSVESPGTTGELFF.

The genes are TRBV10-3 and TRBJ2-2; D uncertain. Germline V gives CDR1 ENHRY, CDR2 SYGVKD. The CDR3 has 14 residues. With 4 bases removed from V and 4 bases from J, the gap between germline ends came to 10 bases. CDR3 region: CAISALSGTGELFF. The DNA of the CDR3 is TGTGCCATCAGTGCCCTTTCGGGCACCGGGGAGCTGTTTTTT.

The V call is TRBV5-1, the J call TRBJ2-7, with D maybe TRBD2 (6 bases). The CDR3 runs to 13 residues. The germline gives CDR1 SGHRS, CDR2 YFSETQ. Trimming pared 3 bases from V and 3 bases from J, leaving 10 bases between. CDR3: CASSWGVGYEQYF. In DNA form, the CDR3 reads TGCGCCAGCAGCTGGGGGGTCGGCTACGAGCAGTACTTC.